This T cell receptor (beta chain) derives from a study of blood T cells in healthy people across ages. Points from the study as a whole: Among long-lived donors, naive CD4+ cells were more numerous and diversity higher than in aged donors.

There are 19 residues in the CDR3. Germline CDR1 and CDR2: LGHNA and YSLEER. V was cut by 2 bases and J by 0 bases, with 17 bases left in between. The use of a sample-barcoded 5' primer and a J-beta primer mix characterized a second PCR of roughly 7 to 11 cycles. One entry per CDR3 protein, called by TCRdb with MiXCR from the 5' RACE reads. Of 1.5 million to 2 million distinct CDR3 sequences in the sample, about 50% were seen once. Regarding this clonotype: Its antigen is still unknown.

The sequencing sample was made of blood. V and J are TRBV4-3 and TRBJ2-6; D tentatively reads TRBD1 or TRBD2 (6 bases each). This clonotype was obtained from a woman aged 40 to 55 in good health. CDR3 coding DNA: TGCGCCAGCAGCCAACCCCATAGCGAGGGGGGCTCTGGGGCCAACGTCCTGACTTTC. It translates to CASSQPHSEGGSGANVLTF.